This T cell receptor (beta chain) was found in a study of beta chain bispecific antibodies for T cell cancers. Either OKT3 anti-CD3 antibody or CD3/CD28 beads expanded T cells from blood mononuclear cells over roughly 3 days. Anti-TRBV12 bispecific coculture of Jurkat cells with normal T cells. Trimming removed 5 bases from V and 6 bases from J; junction bases left unmatched: 11. The CDR3 is 14 residues long. CDR1 DFQATT and CDR2 SNEGSKA come from the germline V gene (reference sequence). By frequency in the sample, this clonotype is medium-sized. No antigen is known for it. Study-level findings and limits: An anti-TRBV5-5 antibody cross-reacts with the highly similar TRBV5-6. Most targeted TRBV signal came from the leukemia cell line cells, not normal T cells. Versus anti-CD19, anti-TRBV12 exposure cut the TRBV12-3 share of TRBV signal by approximately 99%.

TCRdb used MiXCR to reprocess the 5' RACE reads, holding one entry per CDR3 protein. The sample carries tens of thousands of distinct CDR3 sequences, approximately 2% recorded once. The rearrangement uses TRBV20-1 and TRBJ2-7, with 9 positions matching TRBD1. The origin of this receptor is a human donor in good health. Some clones in this sample may be carry-over from other donors' samples. Sequencing was performed on healthy donor T cells cultured with leukemia cells, taken from a culture containing a bispecific antibody targeting TCR Vbeta12. CDR3 region: CSAPSGTGYPEQYF. The CDR3 bases are TGCAGTGCTCCCTCCGGGACAGGGTATCCCGAGCAGTACTTC.